This record concerns one TCR beta chain sequence. The CDR3 is made up of 14 amino acids. V gave up 6 bases and J gave up 2 bases; unmatched junction bases: 1. CDR1 is ENHRY, CDR2 SYGVKD, per germline. The data originate from a study of blood T cell repertoires in COVID-19. The overall study: Specimens from acute and convalescent COVID-19 originated in the United States, Italy and Spain. PBMCs, B-cell-depleted T cells, or T cells provided the cDNA or gDNA that made up the material.

Authors' methods: Amplified reference gene primers provided the basis for estimating nucleated cell counts. Profiling relied on immunoSEQ multiplex PCR, and the TCRdb table lists in-frame clones only, not all of them. That table furnishes V, J and clone size, whereas the DNA furnished D and trimming. The profile shows over 100,000 clones, around nine tenths of them singletons. The source of this sequence is a human donor in a cohort sampled during active COVID-19. Material: peripheral blood. This sequence joins TRBV10-3 and TRBJ2-7, with TRBD2 matching 13 bases. The DNA for the CDR3 is TGTGCCATCAGGGGGACTAGCGGGGCCTACGAGCAGTACTTC. Protein: CAIRGTSGAYEQYF.